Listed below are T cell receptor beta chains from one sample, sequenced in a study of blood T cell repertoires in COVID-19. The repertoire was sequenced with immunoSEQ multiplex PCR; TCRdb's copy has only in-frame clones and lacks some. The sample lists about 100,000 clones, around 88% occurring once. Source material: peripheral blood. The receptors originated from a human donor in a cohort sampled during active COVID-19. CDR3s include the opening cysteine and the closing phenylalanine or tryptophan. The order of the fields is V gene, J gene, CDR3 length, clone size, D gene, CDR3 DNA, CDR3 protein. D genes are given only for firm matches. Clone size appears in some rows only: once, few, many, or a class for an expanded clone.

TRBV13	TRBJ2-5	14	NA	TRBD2	TGTGCCAGCAGCTTACAGCGGGAGTGGGAGACCCAGTACTTC	CASSLQREWETQYF
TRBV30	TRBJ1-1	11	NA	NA	TGTGCCTGGAAGGCGGGAACTGAAGCTTTCTTT	CAWKAGTEAFF
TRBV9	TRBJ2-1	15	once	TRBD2	TGTGCCAGCAGCGTAGGACTAGCGGTATACAATGAGCAGTTCTTC	CASSVGLAVYNEQFF
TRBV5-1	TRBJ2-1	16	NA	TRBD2	TGCGCCAGCAGCCTACAGAGCGGGAGGGCCTACAATGAGCAGTTCTTC	CASSLQSGRAYNEQFF
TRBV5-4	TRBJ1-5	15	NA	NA	TGTGCCAGCAGCGTAGACAGCAAACCTAATCAGCCCCAGCATTTT	CASSVDSKPNQPQHF
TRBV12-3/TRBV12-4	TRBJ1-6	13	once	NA	TGTGCCAGCAGTTTTTCACGGGATTCACCCCTCCACTTT	CASSFSRDSPLHF
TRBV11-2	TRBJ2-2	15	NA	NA	TGTGCCAGCAGCGAGGTGGGAGCGGGCACCGGGGAGCTGTTTTTT	CASSEVGAGTGELFF
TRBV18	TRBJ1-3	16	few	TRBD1	TGTGCCAGCTCACCTGTGGGACAGCCGGCTGGAAACACCATATATTTT	CASSPVGQPAGNTIYF
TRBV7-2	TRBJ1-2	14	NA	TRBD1	TGTGCCAGCAGCTTAGGAGGGACAGGGGTTGCCTACACCTTC	CASSLGGTGVAYTF
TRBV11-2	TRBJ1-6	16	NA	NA	TGTGCCAGCAGCTTAACAGGGAGCTCCTATAATTCACCCCTCCACTTT	CASSLTGSSYNSPLHF
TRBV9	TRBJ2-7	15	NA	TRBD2	TGTGCCAGCACCCCGTCAGCGGGAGAAAGCTACGAGCAGTACTTC	CASTPSAGESYEQYF
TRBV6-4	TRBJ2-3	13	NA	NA	TGTGCCAGCAGTGACAAGGGGACAGATACGCAGTATTTT	CASSDKGTDTQYF
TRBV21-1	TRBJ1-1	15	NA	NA	TGTGCCAGCAGCAAGACAGGGGGATCGAACACTGAAGCTTTCTTT	CASSKTGGSNTEAFF
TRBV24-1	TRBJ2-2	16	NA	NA	TGTGCCACCAGTGATTTGAAGGCTCAGAGGACCGGGGAGCTGTTTTTT	CATSDLKAQRTGELFF
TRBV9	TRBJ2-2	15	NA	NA	TGTGCCAGCACCCCGGGTGTGGTGGAAACCGGGGAGCTGTTTTTT	CASTPGVVETGELFF
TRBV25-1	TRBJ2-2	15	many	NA	TGTGCCAGCAGTGAAAGCGGACCGAACACCGGGGAGCTGTTTTTT	CASSESGPNTGELFF
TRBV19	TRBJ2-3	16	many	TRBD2	TGTGCCAGTAGTAGTAGCGGGAAAAAAAGCACAGATACGCAGTATTTT	CASSSSGKKSTDTQYF
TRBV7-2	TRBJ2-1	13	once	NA	TGTGCCAGCAGGTGGGTAGGGGTAGGCGAGCAGTTCTTC	CASRWVGVGEQFF
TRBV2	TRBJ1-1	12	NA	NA	TGTGCCAGCAGTGCAGGGGCCACTGAAGCTTTCTTT	CASSAGATEAFF
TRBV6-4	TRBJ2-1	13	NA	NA	TGTGCCAGCAGCATAACCTATTACAATGAGCAGTTCTTC	CASSITYYNEQFF
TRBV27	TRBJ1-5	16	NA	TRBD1	TGTGCCAGCAGTTTATTAGGGGGCGGAAGCAATCAGCCCCAGCATTTT	CASSLLGGGSNQPQHF
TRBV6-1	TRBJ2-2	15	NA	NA	TGTGCCAGCAGTGAAGTAGCGATGAACACCGGGGAGCTGTTTTTT	CASSEVAMNTGELFF
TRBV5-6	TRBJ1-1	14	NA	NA	TGTGCCAGCAGCAGAGGCCAGTCGGCCACTGAAGCTTTCTTT	CASSRGQSATEAFF
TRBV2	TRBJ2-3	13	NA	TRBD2	TGTGCCAGCAGTGAAGCTCTAGCGGGAGAGCGGTATTTT	CASSEALAGERYF
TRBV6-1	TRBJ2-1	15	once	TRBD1	TGTGCCAGCAGTGAGCAGGGGGCCTCCTACAATGAGCAGTTCTTC	CASSEQGASYNEQFF
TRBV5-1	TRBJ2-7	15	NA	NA	TGCGCCAGCAGCCTTGGCAGGGGTCAATCCTACGAGCAGTACTTC	CASSLGRGQSYEQYF
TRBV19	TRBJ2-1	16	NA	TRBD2	TGTGCCAGTAGTATTTCTCTGAGTAGCGGGAGCAATGAGCAGTTCTTC	CASSISLSSGSNEQFF
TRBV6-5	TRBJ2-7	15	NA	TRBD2	TGTGCCAGCAGTTACGATCTAGGGAGGGCCTACGAGCAGTACTTC	CASSYDLGRAYEQYF
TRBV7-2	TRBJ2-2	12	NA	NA	TGTGCCAGCAGCTTATCGGGCGGGGAGCTGTTTTTT	CASSLSGGELFF
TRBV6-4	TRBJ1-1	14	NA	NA	TGTGCCAGCAGTCCGGAGAGCATGAACACTGAAGCTTTCTTT	CASSPESMNTEAFF
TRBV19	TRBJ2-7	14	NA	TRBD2	TGTGCCAGTAGTATAGGACTAGCGGCCTACGAGCAGTACTTC	CASSIGLAAYEQYF
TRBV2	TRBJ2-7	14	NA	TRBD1	TGTGCCAGCACTTTCCGGGACAGGTCCTACGAGCAGTACTTC	CASTFRDRSYEQYF
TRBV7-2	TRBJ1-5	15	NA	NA	TGTGCCAGCAGCTCGGGGGTTGATCGCAATCAGCCCCAGCATTTT	CASSSGVDRNQPQHF
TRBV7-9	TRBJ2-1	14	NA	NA	TGTGCCAGCAGCTTTACAGGGTCGCAGGATGAGCAGTTCTTC	CASSFTGSQDEQFF
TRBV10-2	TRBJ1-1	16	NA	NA	TGCGCCAGCAGTGAGTCTGGGGGACTGACGAACACTGAAGCTTTCTTT	CASSESGGLTNTEAFF
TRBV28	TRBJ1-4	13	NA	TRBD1	TGTGCCAGCCACAGGGGGTCTAATGAAAAACTGTTTTTT	CASHRGSNEKLFF
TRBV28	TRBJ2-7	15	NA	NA	TGTGCCAGCAGTCCGGGGGACAGTAGCTCCTACGAGCAGTACTTC	CASSPGDSSSYEQYF
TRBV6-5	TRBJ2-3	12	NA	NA	TGTGCCAGCGAATTCTGGGAGGATACGCAGTATTTT	CASEFWEDTQYF
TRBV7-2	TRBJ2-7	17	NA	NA	TGTGCCAGCAGCCCACCCTCCGGGGGGCCGGGTTTCTACGAGCAGTACTTC	CASSPPSGGPGFYEQYF
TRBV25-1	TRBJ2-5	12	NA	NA	TGTGCCAGCAGTGACGATAGAGAGACCCAGTACTTC	CASSDDRETQYF
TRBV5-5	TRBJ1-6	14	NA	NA	TGTGCCAGCAGCTTGGAGGGGCTCAGATCACCCCTCCACTTT	CASSLEGLRSPLHF
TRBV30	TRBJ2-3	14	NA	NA	TGTGCCTGGGCCGTCGGGTCTAGCACAGATACGCAGTATTTT	CAWAVGSSTDTQYF
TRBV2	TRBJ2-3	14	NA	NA	TGTGCCAGCGGAGGGGTTGGGGGGACAGATACGCAGTATTTT	CASGGVGGTDTQYF
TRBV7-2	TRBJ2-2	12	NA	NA	TGTGCCAGCAGCTTTGTTTTCAGGGAGCTGTTTTTT	CASSFVFRELFF
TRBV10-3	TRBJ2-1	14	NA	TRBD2	TGTGCCATCAGTCCGGGACTAGTTTTGAATGAGCAGTTCTTC	CAISPGLVLNEQFF
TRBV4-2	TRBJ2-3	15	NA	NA	TGTGCCAGCAGCCAAGGAGACAGCTTCACAGATACGCAGTATTTT	CASSQGDSFTDTQYF
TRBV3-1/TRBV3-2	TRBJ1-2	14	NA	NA	TGTGCCAGCAGCCAAGTGATGAGGGACTATGGCTACACCTTC	CASSQVMRDYGYTF
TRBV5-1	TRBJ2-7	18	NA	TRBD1	TGCGCCAGCAGCTTGGAACAGGGGCCGCCTTGGAGTTCTCGTGAGCAGTACTTC	CASSLEQGPPWSSREQYF
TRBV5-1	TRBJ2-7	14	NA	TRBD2	TGCGCCAGCAGCCTAGCGGGGGAGACCTACGAGCAGTACTTC	CASSLAGETYEQYF
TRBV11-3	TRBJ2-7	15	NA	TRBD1	TGTGCCAGCAGCTTGGACCAACAGGGGTCCTACGAGCAGTACTTC	CASSLDQQGSYEQYF